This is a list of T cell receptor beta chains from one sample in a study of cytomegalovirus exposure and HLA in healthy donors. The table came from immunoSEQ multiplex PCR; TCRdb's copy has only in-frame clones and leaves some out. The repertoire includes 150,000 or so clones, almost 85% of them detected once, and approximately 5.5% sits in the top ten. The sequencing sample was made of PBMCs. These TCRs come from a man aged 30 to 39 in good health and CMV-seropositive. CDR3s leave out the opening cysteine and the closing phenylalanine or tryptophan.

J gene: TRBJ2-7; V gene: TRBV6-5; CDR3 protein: ASSYSGASSYEQY
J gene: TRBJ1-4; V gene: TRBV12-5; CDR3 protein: ASGLDTTANEKLF
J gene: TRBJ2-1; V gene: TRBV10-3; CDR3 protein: AIRDSSGGSREQF
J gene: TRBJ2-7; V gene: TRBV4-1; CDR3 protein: ASSQDYVGGHSYEQY
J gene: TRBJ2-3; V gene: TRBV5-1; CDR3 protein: ASSLAISPGDTQY
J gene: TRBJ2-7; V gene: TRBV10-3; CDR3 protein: AISTGSSYEQY
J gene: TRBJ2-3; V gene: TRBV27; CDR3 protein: ASSLSNSNTDTQY
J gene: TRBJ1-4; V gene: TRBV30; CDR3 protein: AWSLHAEKLF
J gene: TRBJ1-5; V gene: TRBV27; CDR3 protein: ASSGQYSNQPQH
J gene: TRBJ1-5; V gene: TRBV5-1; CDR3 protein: ASSSEGYSNQPQH
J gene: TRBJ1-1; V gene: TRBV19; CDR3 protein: ATTPRDRTLNTEAF
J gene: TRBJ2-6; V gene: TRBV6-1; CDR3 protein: ASARDSSGANVLT
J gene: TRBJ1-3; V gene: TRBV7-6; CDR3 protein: ASSLGGSGNTIY
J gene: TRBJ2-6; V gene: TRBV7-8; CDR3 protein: ASSLAGRGANVLT
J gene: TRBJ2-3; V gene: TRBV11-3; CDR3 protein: ASSLAGGTQY
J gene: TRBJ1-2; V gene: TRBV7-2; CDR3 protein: ASSPHQMTGNYGYT
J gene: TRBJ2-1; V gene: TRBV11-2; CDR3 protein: ASSLAWGLGYNEQF
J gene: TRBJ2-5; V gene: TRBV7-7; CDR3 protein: ASSLGESQETQY
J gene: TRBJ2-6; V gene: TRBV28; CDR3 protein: ASSRQGPTGANVLT
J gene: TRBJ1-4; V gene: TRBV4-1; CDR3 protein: ASSQETPQGELFEKLF
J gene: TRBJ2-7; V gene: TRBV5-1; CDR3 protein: ASSSGLAPSEQY
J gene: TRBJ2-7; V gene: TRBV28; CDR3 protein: ASSFDSSYEQY
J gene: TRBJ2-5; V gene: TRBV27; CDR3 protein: ASSLSRTGSQTQY
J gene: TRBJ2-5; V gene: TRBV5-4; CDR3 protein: ASSPGGGGARRETQY
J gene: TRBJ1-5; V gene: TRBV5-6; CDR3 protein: ASSGDINQPQH
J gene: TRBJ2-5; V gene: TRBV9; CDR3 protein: ASSVEPGETFKQY
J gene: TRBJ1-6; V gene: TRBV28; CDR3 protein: ASSHSRVKGISYNSPLH
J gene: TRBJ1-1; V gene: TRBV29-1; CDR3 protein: SVEVWAGGLAAF
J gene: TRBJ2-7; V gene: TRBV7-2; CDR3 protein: ASSPGVRQKYEQY
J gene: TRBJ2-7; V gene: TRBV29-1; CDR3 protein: SVATGDPSYEQY
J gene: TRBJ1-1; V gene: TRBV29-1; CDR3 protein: SVSDRKNTEAF
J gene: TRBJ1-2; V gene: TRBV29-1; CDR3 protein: SVVGTGVNYGYT
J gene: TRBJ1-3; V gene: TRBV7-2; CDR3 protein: ASTTRWGNTIY